One T cell receptor beta chain is described in this entry. These data originate in a study of T cell responses to AZD1222 COVID-19 vaccine. Measured with immunoSEQ multiplex PCR; TCRdb has only the in-frame clones, and not every one. The sample has about 130,000 clones; around 84% are singletons. CDR1 SGDLS and CDR2 YYNGEE come from the germline V gene. The V gene end was trimmed by 4 bases and the J gene end by 9 bases; junction bases not matched to a gene: 7. CDR3 length: 15 residues. The genes are TRBV9 and TRBJ1-6, with TRBD1 identical over 10 bases. The material sequenced was peripheral blood, taken on day 0 of AZD1222 vaccination. This receptor was taken from an adult in good health. Here the CDR3 DNA reads TGTGCCAGCAGCCCAAGACAGGGGGCTGGTTCACCCCTCCACTTT. This translates into CASSPRQGAGSPLHF.